The 12 T cell receptor beta chains below all came from one sample that was sequenced in a study of blood T cell repertoires in COVID-19. Sequencing was performed with immunoSEQ multiplex PCR; in TCRdb, only in-frame clones are kept and a portion is missing. The sample lists approximately 140,000 clones; roughly four fifths were seen once. Material: peripheral blood. The receptors were gathered from a human donor with acute or convalescent COVID-19. The donor label of this sample is uncertain.

This chain links TRBV2 with TRBJ1-2; D is unresolved. Trimming left V 2 bases short and J 3 bases short, with 7 bases between. Germline lookup yields CDR1 SNHLY and CDR2 FYNNEI. This CDR3 region has 13 residues. This chain's CDR3 is CASSESGYYGYTF. DNA for the CDR3: TGTGCCAGCAGTGAATCAGGTTACTATGGCTACACCTTC.

The J gene is TRBJ1-2, the V gene TRBV6-5; the D is unclear. The V gene lost 2 bases and the J gene lost 8 bases, with 21 bases spanning the gap. CDR3 length: 16 residues. In germline, CDR1 is MNHEY, CDR2 SVGAGI. The CDR3 protein is CASSYDLGGSSKGYTF. CDR3 in DNA: TGTGCCAGCAGTTACGACCTCGGAGGCTCCTCAAAAGGCTACACCTTC.

V and J are TRBV12-3 or TRBV12-4 and TRBJ1-3; D is unresolved. CDR3 length: 11 residues. V was pared by 6 bases and J by 9 bases, with 9 bases between. The CDR3 loop is CASSPDSTIYF. The DNA of the CDR3 is TGTGCCAGCAGCCCCGATAGCACCATATATTTT.

Written as DNA, the CDR3 is TGTGCCAGCTCACACCCGACAGTCTCTGGAAACACCATATATTTT. Translation gives CASSHPTVSGNTIYF. This rearrangement joins TRBV18 to TRBJ1-3; tentatively, D is TRBD1 (5 bases). Germline CDR1 is KGHSH and CDR2 is LQKENI. Trimming took off 4 bases at V and 0 bases at J, with 10 bases between the two ends. The length of the CDR3 is 15 residues.

The chain links TRBV10-2 to TRBJ2-6; 9 bases are a match to TRBD1. V lost 10 bases to trimming and J lost 0 bases; unmatched junction nucleotides: 10. This CDR3 spans 17 amino acids. The germline V gene has CDR1 WSHSY and CDR2 SAAADI. CDR3 bases: TGCGCCATAGGAGCCGGGACAGGGCTCTCTGGGGCCAACGTCCTGACTTTC. It specifies CAIGAGTGLSGANVLTF.

V and J are TRBV19 and TRBJ2-3; D is perhaps TRBD2 (6 bases). This CDR3 is built from 15 residues. The germline gives CDR1 LNHDA, CDR2 SQIVND (reference sequence). Between the trimmed V and J ends, which lost 5 bases and 4 bases, there was a span of 16 bases. This CDR3 reads CASSLARSGPDTQYF. DNA for the CDR3: TGTGCCAGTAGTCTAGCCCGCAGCGGGCCAGATACGCAGTATTTT.

The chain employs TRBV10-3 and TRBJ1-2, with 8 bases aligning to TRBD1. This CDR3 spans 12 amino acids. J gave up 3 bases and V 10 bases, and 4 bases lay outside the gene matches. CDR1 and CDR2 (germline): ENHRY, SYGVKD. DNA for the CDR3: TGTGCCACCCTACAGGGGGACTATGGCTACACCTTC. Amino acid sequence: CATLQGDYGYTF.

The V call is TRBV3-1 (or the pseudogene TRBV3-2), the J call TRBJ2-7; D gene unclear. CDR3 size: 11 residues. Trimming took 4 bases from V and 6 from J, leaving 7 bases between them. The germline V gene has CDR1 LGHDT and CDR2 YNNKEL (reference sequence). The CDR3 sequence is CASSRAFEQYF. The DNA for the CDR3 is TGTGCCAGCAGCCGGGCCTTCGAGCAGTACTTC.

This sequence joins TRBV6-5 and TRBJ1-5; TRBD1 aligns across 7 bases. Germline CDR1 is MNHEY and CDR2 is SVGAGI. The CDR3 is made up of 13 amino acids. V was clipped by 8 bases and J by 0 bases; unmatched bases: 1. CDR3 DNA: TGTGCCAGCGACAGGGATAGCAATCAGCCCCAGCATTTT. It translates to CASDRDSNQPQHF.

The V and J genes are TRBV29-1 and TRBJ2-5; D uncertain. There are 12 residues in the CDR3. The ends were cut back, 4 bases at V and 6 bases at J, with 12 bases in the middle. Germline V gene sequence: CDR1 SQVTM, CDR2 ANQGSEA. The CDR3 here is CSVVLVRQTQYF. DNA of the CDR3: TGCAGCGTTGTGTTGGTGCGTCAGACCCAGTACTTC.

The chain carries TRBV5-1 and TRBJ2-3; no clear D gene. The CDR3 sequence is 14 residues long. V lost 7 bases, J lost 2 bases, and 14 bases lay in between. Per germline, CDR1 SGHRS and CDR2 YFSETQ. CDR3 protein: CASARSGLTDTQYF. CDR3 DNA: TGCGCCAGCGCCCGGTCGGGTCTCACAGATACGCAGTATTTT.

The CDR3 loop reads CASSLRLAGGYSEQYF. The CDR3 nucleotides read TGTGCCAGCAGTTTACGACTAGCGGGGGGGTATAGCGAGCAGTACTTC. The chain combines TRBV27 with TRBJ2-7; TRBD2 agrees at 14 bases. CDR3 length: 16 amino acids. Trimming at V came to 2 bases and at J to 6 bases, leaving 6 bases not matched to a gene. Germline values: CDR1 MNHEY, CDR2 SMNVEV (reference sequence).